Below are 11 T cell receptor beta chains sequenced from a single sample in a study of T cell repertoires in cytomegalovirus infection. MiXCR, applied by TCRdb to the reads, yields one record per CDR3 protein. The sample includes about 220,000 distinct CDR3 sequences, roughly two fifths of them seen just once. No antigen has been identified for these receptors. The specimen was CD8+ T cells from cultured PBMCs, collected from culture after CMV antigen stimulation. These receptors originate from a human donor in good health (CMV status not recorded). Some clones in this sample may be carry-over from other donors' samples.

This clonotype was found a few times. The chain links TRBV7-8 to TRBJ1-4; 11 nucleotides agree with TRBD1. The V and J ends lost 6 bases and 8 bases, in that order; junction bases with no gene match: 8. CDR1 is SGHVS, CDR2 FQNEAQ, per germline. The CDR3 spans 15 residues. CDR3 amino acids: CASRRDRGGKEKLFF. CDR3 nucleotides: TGTGCCAGCAGACGGGACAGGGGGGGGAAAGAAAAACTGTTTTTT.

There are many counts of this clonotype. The CDR3 loop is CASSLPGLYNNEQFF. In DNA, the CDR3 is TGTGCCAGCAGCTTACCGGGACTATACAACAATGAGCAGTTCTTC. The V gene is TRBV7-2, the J gene TRBJ2-1; 7 nucleotides align to TRBD2. In germline, CDR1 is SGHTA, CDR2 FQGNSA. With V trimmed by 2 bases and J by 5 bases, 6 bases remained unmatched. The CDR3 has 15 residues.

This clonotype was seen a few times. V and J are TRBV7-9 and TRBJ1-4; 7 nucleotides align to TRBD1. The V and J ends lost 6 bases and 5 bases, in that order; junction bases with no gene match: 9. This CDR3 has 15 residues. The germline V gene has CDR1 SEHNR and CDR2 FQNEAQ (reference sequence). The CDR3 bases are TGTGCCAGCAGACTCAAGGGGGCGACGAATGAAAAACTGTTTTTT. It encodes CASRLKGATNEKLFF.

The chain has TRBV6-6 and TRBJ2-7, with 7 bases aligning to TRBD1. This CDR3 has 15 residues. Trimming took 7 bases from V and 5 from J; bases not matched to a gene: 14. Germline values: CDR1 MNHNY, CDR2 SVGAGI (reference sequence). CDR3 DNA: TGTGCCAGCAATCCCGGGGAAGGGACAGACGACGAGCAGTACTTC. Its protein is CASNPGEGTDDEQYF.

The chain carries TRBV12-3 or TRBV12-4 and TRBJ1-1; 12 bases align to TRBD1. The trim removed 3 bases at V and 2 bases at J, leaving 13 bases unmatched. This CDR3 spans 19 amino acids. The CDR3 spells CASSFSLRDRGHRNTEAFF. The CDR3 DNA is TGTGCCAGCAGTTTCTCCCTCCGGGACAGGGGGCATCGTAACACTGAAGCTTTCTTT.

This clonotype was seen a handful of times. The J gene is TRBJ1-1, the V gene TRBV27; D is possibly TRBD1 (5 bases). Trimming shortened V by 9 bases and J by 5 bases, and 16 bases separated the two germline ends. Germline loops: CDR1 MNHEY, CDR2 SMNVEV (reference sequence). This CDR3 comprises 13 residues. The CDR3: CASKKDTRTEAFF. The CDR3 DNA reads TGTGCCAGTAAGAAGGACACGCGGACTGAAGCTTTCTTT.

This clonotype came up a few times. The chain links TRBV2 to TRBJ2-7; 9 bases agree with TRBD2. Germline lookup yields CDR1 SNHLY and CDR2 FYNNEI. The CDR3 runs 15 residues. V shed 7 bases and J 2 bases; nucleotides not matched to a gene: 9. CDR3 loop: CASTYPTSGTYEQYF. CDR3 in DNA: TGTGCCAGCACCTACCCGACTAGCGGAACCTACGAGCAGTACTTC. Looking up the rest from reference TRBV2 and TRBJ2-7 gives the full variable domain: EPEVTQTPSHQVTQMGQEVILRCVPISNHLYFYWYRQILGQKVEFLVSFYNNEISEKSEIFDDQFSVERPDGSNFTLKIRSTKLEDSAMYFCASTYPTSGTYEQYFGPGTRLTVT.

This clonotype has only a few counts. The chain links TRBV7-9 to TRBJ2-1; D could derive from TRBD1 or TRBD2 (5 bases each). V lost 0 bases and J 15 bases, leaving 21 bases between the germline ends. This CDR3 is built from 15 residues. In germline, CDR1 is SEHNR, CDR2 FQNEAQ (reference sequence). The CDR3 sequence: CASSLAISDSGWGFF. The CDR3 bases are TGTGCCAGCAGCTTAGCGATTTCAGACAGCGGATGGGGGTTCTTC.

The chain recombines TRBV4-1 with TRBJ2-5, with a tentative D call TRBD2 (5 bases). Trimming took off 1 base at V and 5 bases at J, with 14 bases between the two ends. From germline, CDR1 is MGHRA and CDR2 YSYEKL. This CDR3 has 15 residues. The CDR3 sequence is CASSQGSVGGETQYF. In nucleotides, the CDR3 is TGCGCCAGCAGCCAAGGCTCAGTAGGCGGGGAGACCCAGTACTTC.

V gene TRBV19 combines with J gene TRBJ1-2; TRBD1 aligns across 9 bases. The junction had 15 bases not matched to a gene; V was cut back by 9 bases and J by 7 bases. Germline CDR1 and CDR2: LNHDA and SQIVND (reference sequence). There are 15 residues in the CDR3. CDR3 coding DNA: TGTGCCAGCCGAAACCGGGACAGGGATTCGGGTGGCTACACCTTC. This gives the protein CASRNRDRDSGGYTF. Using reference TRBV19 and TRBJ1-2 for the parts outside the CDR3, the full variable domain is DGGITQSPKYLFRKEGQNVTLSCEQNLNHDAMYWYRQDPGQGLRLIYYSQIVNDFQKGDIAEGYSVSREKKESFPLTVTSAQKNPTAFYLCASRNRDRDSGGYTFGSGTRLTVV.

This sequence joins TRBV11-2 and TRBJ2-7, with 7 positions matching TRBD2. The CDR3 contains 14 residues. Germline CDR1 is SGHAT and CDR2 is FQNNGV. With V trimmed by 5 bases and J by 3 bases, 7 bases remained unmatched. The CDR3 nucleotides read TGTGCCAGCAGCCCGGGGAGGGCAGACTACGAGCAGTACTTC. Amino acid sequence: CASSPGRADYEQYF. Using reference TRBV11-2 and TRBJ2-7 for the parts outside the CDR3, the full variable domain is EAGVAQSPRYKIIEKRQSVAFWCNPISGHATLYWYQQILGQGPKLLIQFQNNGVVDDSQLPKDRFSAERLKGVDSTLKIQPAKLEDSAVYLCASSPGRADYEQYFGPGTRLTVT.